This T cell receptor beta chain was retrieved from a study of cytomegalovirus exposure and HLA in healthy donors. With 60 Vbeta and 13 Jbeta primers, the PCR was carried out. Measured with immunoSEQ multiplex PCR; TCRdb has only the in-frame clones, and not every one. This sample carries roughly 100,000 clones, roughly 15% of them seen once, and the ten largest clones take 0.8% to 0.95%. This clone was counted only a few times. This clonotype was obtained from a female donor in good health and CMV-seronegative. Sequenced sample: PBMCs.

The CDR3 sequence: CASGGSNQPQHF. CDR3 DNA sequence: TGTGCCAGTGGGGGGAGCAATCAGCCCCAGCATTTT. The rearrangement joins TRBV19 to TRBJ1-5; weak D call: TRBD1 (5 bases). Germline CDR1 and CDR2: LNHDA and SQIVND (reference sequence). Trimming took 8 bases from V and 1 from J, leaving 6 bases between them. This CDR3 is 12 amino acids long.